This note documents a single TCR beta chain sequence. This sample stems from a study of control samples from healthy donors and cancer patients. Produced via immunoSEQ multiplex PCR; TCRdb's table is partial and in-frame only. The table shows 170,000 or so clones, with 80% to 95% occurring only once. V was cut by 5 bases and J by 2 bases, with 10 bases left in between. Per germline, CDR1 LNHNV and CDR2 YYDKDF (reference sequence). The CDR3 is 14 amino acids. The rearrangement links TRBV15 to TRBJ1-5, with D perhaps matching TRBD1 (6 bases). The sequencing sample was made of blood. This TCR was sampled from a young man in good health. The CDR3, as DNA: TGTGCCACCAGCTTATGGACAGGCAATCAGCCCCAGCATTTT. Amino acid sequence: CATSLWTGNQPQHF.